The 19 T cell receptor beta chains presented below share a single source sample, sequenced in a study of cytomegalovirus exposure and HLA in healthy donors. The study ran its PCR with 60 Vbeta and 13 Jbeta primers. The method was immunoSEQ multiplex PCR; TCRdb's version includes in-frame clones alone and lacks a portion of them. Found here are some 130,000 clones, approximately 80% of them singletons; the top ten hold around 3%. Material for sequencing was PBMCs. Receptor source: a man aged 40-49 years in good health and CMV-seronegative.

This clone was recorded once. The V and J genes are TRBV5-1 and TRBJ2-5; no definite D call. CDR3 length equals 13 residues. The germline gives CDR1 SGHRS, CDR2 YFSETQ. V was shortened by 4 bases and J by 1 base, with 8 bases between the two germline ends. In nucleotides, the CDR3 is TGCGCCAGCAGCCATGACACCCAAGAGACCCAGTACTTC. Its translation is CASSHDTQETQYF.

The chain combines TRBV2 with TRBJ2-7; 10 bases agree with TRBD2. Germline V gene data show CDR1 as SNHLY and CDR2 as FYNNEI. This CDR3 has 14 amino acids. V was pared by 6 bases and J by 4 bases, with 6 bases of the junction left unmatched. The CDR3 bases are TGTGCCAGCAGGGCCGGGACTAGCGTGTACGAGCAGTACTTC. It yields the protein CASRAGTSVYEQYF. Filled out from reference TRBV2 and TRBJ2-7, the complete variable domain reads EPEVTQTPSHQVTQMGQEVILRCVPISNHLYFYWYRQILGQKVEFLVSFYNNEISEKSEIFDDQFSVERPDGSNFTLKIRSTKLEDSAMYFCASRAGTSVYEQYFGPGTRLTVT.

This rearrangement joins TRBV28 to TRBJ2-1; D is uncertain. V lost 3 bases and J 3 bases, leaving 3 bases between the germline ends. The germline gives CDR1 MDHEN, CDR2 SYDVKM. The CDR3 has 12 amino acids. The CDR3 loop reads CASSFSYNEQFF. The CDR3 DNA is TGTGCCAGCAGTTTTAGCTACAATGAGCAGTTCTTC.

This clone showed up just a few times. DNA for the CDR3: TGCGCCAGCAGCCAAGTCATAACTAGCGGTTCCTACGAGCAGTACTTC. It yields the protein CASSQVITSGSYEQYF. The rearrangement joins TRBV4-1 to TRBJ2-7; TRBD2 matches 8 bases. Germline assignment: CDR1 MGHRA and CDR2 YSYEKL. Unmatched junction bases numbered 6, after V lost 1 base and J lost 1 base. This CDR3 comprises 16 residues.

The sample holds one count of this clone. J is TRBJ2-1 and V is TRBV11-3; TRBD2 agrees at 7 bases. The J segment lost 2 bases and the V segment lost 5 bases, leaving 6 bases of the junction unmatched. The CDR3 runs 15 residues. The V gene's germline CDR1 is SGHNT and CDR2 YENEEA. The CDR3 DNA follows: TGTGCCAGCAGCAGTAGCGGGTCGCCCTACAATGAGCAGTTCTTC. Its translation: CASSSSGSPYNEQFF.

The chain is built from TRBV28 and TRBJ2-3; D ambiguous. Germline V gene sequence: CDR1 MDHEN, CDR2 SYDVKM. The CDR3 consists of 13 residues. The V gene lost 2 bases and the J gene lost 2 bases, with 5 bases spanning the gap. CDR3 sequence reads: CASSLTFTDTQYF. Written as DNA, the CDR3 is TGTGCCAGCAGTTTAACATTCACAGATACGCAGTATTTT. The full variable domain, its missing parts supplied by reference TRBV28 and TRBJ2-3, is DVKVTQSSRYLVKRTGEKVFLECVQDMDHENMFWYRQDPGLGLRLIYFSYDVKMKEKGDIPEGYSVSREKKERFSLILESASTNQTSMYLCASSLTFTDTQYFGPGTRLTVL.

The J gene is TRBJ2-7, the V gene TRBV14; D is perhaps TRBD1 (5 bases). The V and J ends lost 0 bases and 2 bases respectively, with 17 bases between them. The length of the CDR3 is 17 residues. Germline V gene sequence: CDR1 SGHDN, CDR2 FVKESK. In DNA, the CDR3 is TGTGCCAGCAGCCAAGATCTGTCCCCAGGGTTTCCCTACGAGCAGTACTTC. This translates into CASSQDLSPGFPYEQYF. The variable domain in full, completed from reference TRBV14 and TRBJ2-7, reads EAGVTQFPSHSVIEKGQTVTLRCDPISGHDNLYWYRRVMGKEIKFLLHFVKESKQDESGMPNNRFLAERTGGTYSTLKVQPAELEDSGVYFCASSQDLSPGFPYEQYFGPGTRLTVT.

The CDR3 DNA is TGCGCCAGCAGCATACTAGCGGGGGGGTCCTACGAGCAGTACTTC. Residues: CASSILAGGSYEQYF. This chain connects TRBV5-1 to TRBJ2-7; 13 positions match TRBD2. CDR1 SGHRS and CDR2 YFSETQ come from the germline V gene. V trimming: 4 bases; J trimming: 1 base; junction bases outside the gene matches: 2. The CDR3 totals 15 residues.

This rearrangement joins TRBV7-2 to TRBJ1-1; 8 bases map to TRBD1. Germline V gene lookup returns CDR1 SGHTA and CDR2 FQGNSA. CDR3 length equals 14 residues. With 5 bases clipped from V and 3 bases from J, the junction kept 5 bases outside the gene matches. CDR3 DNA: TGTGCCAGCAGCCGCAGGGGGCGGGACACTGAAGCTTTCTTT. Its translation: CASSRRGRDTEAFF.

This clone has only one observation. V is TRBV5-6 and J is TRBJ1-4, with TRBD1 identical over 7 bases. In germline, CDR1 is SGHDT, CDR2 YYEEEE. This CDR3 comprises 15 residues. J lost 7 bases, V lost 2 bases, and 8 bases had no gene match. The CDR3 is CASSFRDSRLEKLFF. CDR3 DNA sequence: TGTGCCAGCAGCTTCCGGGACAGCAGGCTTGAAAAACTGTTTTTT.

This sequence joins TRBV5-1 and TRBJ2-5; D is perhaps TRBD1 (5 bases). The germline V gene encodes CDR1 SGHRS and CDR2 YFSETQ. There are 15 residues in the CDR3. Trimming stripped 1 base from V and 3 bases from J, with 13 bases between. The CDR3 spells CASSLPNGAEETQYF. CDR3 coding DNA: TGCGCCAGCAGCTTGCCCAATGGGGCCGAAGAGACCCAGTACTTC.

The chain has TRBV28 and TRBJ1-2; TRBD1 might be the D (6 bases). Germline values: CDR1 MDHEN, CDR2 SYDVKM. V was shortened by 7 bases and J by 4 bases, with 22 bases between the two germline ends. This CDR3 has 16 amino acids. CDR3 sequence: CASTNPQWVRGYGYTF. The CDR3, as DNA: TGTGCCAGCACTAACCCTCAGTGGGTCAGGGGCTATGGCTACACCTTC.

The chain uses TRBV5-4 and TRBJ2-1; D possibly corresponds to TRBD2 (6 bases). Germline V lookup: CDR1 SGHNT, CDR2 YYREEE (reference sequence). The CDR3 has 16 amino acids. The germline V and J ends were trimmed by 4 bases and 4 bases, with 18 bases remaining between them. The DNA of the CDR3 is TGTGCCAGCAGCAGGACGGGAGTCCGGGGTTACAATGAGCAGTTCTTC. It is translated as CASSRTGVRGYNEQFF.

The V call is TRBV7-2, the J call TRBJ1-5; D is undetermined. This CDR3 has 13 residues. CDR1 and CDR2 (germline): SGHTA, FQGNSA. Trimming shortened V by 3 bases and J by 7 bases, and 10 bases separated the two germline ends. CDR3 nucleotides: TGTGCCAGCAGCTTGGGAGTGAGCCAGCCCCAGCATTTT. Residues: CASSLGVSQPQHF.

CDR3 protein: CASRGDIYQPQHF. The CDR3 DNA is TGTGCCAGCAGGGGTGACATATACCAGCCCCAGCATTTT. The chain has TRBV27 and TRBJ1-5; D gene uncertain. V was shortened by 6 bases and J by 7 bases, with 13 bases between the two germline ends. Germline lookup yields CDR1 MNHEY and CDR2 SMNVEV (reference sequence). The CDR3 is 13 amino acids.

This rearrangement joins TRBV7-8 to TRBJ2-7; a weak D match, TRBD2 (5 bases). The CDR3 length is 14 residues. CDR1 is SGHVS, CDR2 FQNEAQ, per germline. V shed 4 bases and J shed 2 bases, with 12 bases lying between them. CDR3 residues: CASSSRALPYEQYF. The CDR3 DNA sequence: TGTGCCAGCAGCTCGCGGGCCCTACCCTACGAGCAGTACTTC. The full variable domain, with the rest looked up from reference TRBV7-8 and TRBJ2-7, is GAGVSQSPRYKVAKRGQDVALRCDPISGHVSLFWYQQALGQGPEFLTYFQNEAQLDKSGLPSDRFFAERPEGSVSTLKIQRTQQEDSAVYLCASSSRALPYEQYFGPGTRLTVT.

This clone has a handful of counts. The chain is built from TRBV6-6 and TRBJ1-1, with unresolved D. Germline V lookup: CDR1 MNHNY, CDR2 SVGAGI (reference sequence). V was pared by 6 bases and J by 6 bases, with 14 bases between. The CDR3 is 13 residues long. In DNA form, the CDR3 reads TGTGCCAGCAGCCCAAACTTCTACGCTGAAGCTTTCTTT. It yields the protein CASSPNFYAEAFF.

The chain recombines TRBV19 with TRBJ2-5, with 7 bases fitting TRBD1. Per the germline V gene, CDR1 is LNHDA and CDR2 is SQIVND (reference sequence). The CDR3 consists of 11 residues. V lost 7 bases, J lost 4 bases, and 0 bases stayed unmatched. As DNA, the CDR3 is TGTGCCAGTAACAGGGGAGAGACCCAGTACTTC. This gives the protein CASNRGETQYF.

This sequence joins TRBV21-1 and TRBJ2-7; the D segment call TRBD2 is taken from the table without a DNA check. TRBV21-1 is listed as a pseudogene. The CDR3 is 18 residues long. The CDR3 sequence is CASSTRPPVPGTSYEQYF. CDR3 DNA sequence: TGTGCCAGCAGCACCCGCCCCCCTGTGCCCGGGACTTCCTACGAGCAGTACTTC.